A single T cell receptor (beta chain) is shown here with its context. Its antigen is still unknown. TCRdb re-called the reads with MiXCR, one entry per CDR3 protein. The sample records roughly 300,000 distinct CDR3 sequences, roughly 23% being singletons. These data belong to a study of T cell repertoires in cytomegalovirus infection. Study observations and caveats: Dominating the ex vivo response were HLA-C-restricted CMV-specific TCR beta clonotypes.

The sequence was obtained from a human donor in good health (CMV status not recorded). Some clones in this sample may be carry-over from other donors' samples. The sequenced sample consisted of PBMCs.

In DNA form, the CDR3 reads TGTGCCAGCAGCTTAGTATCCGGTTATAGCAATCAGCCCCAGCATTTT. This encodes CASSLVSGYSNQPQHF. V is TRBV7-2 and J is TRBJ1-5; D is unresolved. V was clipped by 1 base and J by 0 bases, with 10 bases between them. Per germline, CDR1 SGHTA and CDR2 FQGNSA. This CDR3 spans 16 amino acids.